Shown below are 5 T cell receptor beta chains from a single sample sequenced in a study of blood T cells in healthy people across ages (dated by TCRdb to about 2015). The receptor library was made with 5' RACE. Sequencing was carried out with an Illumina HiSeq 2500. A second roughly 6 to 11 cycle PCR used a sample-barcoded 5' primer and a J-beta primer mix. In TCRdb, the public reads were trimmed at Q25 with fastp and aligned with MiXCR, with productive beta chains retained. When rows share a CDR3 protein, they turn into one entry using the most common DNA and genes. The sample table records about a million distinct CDR3 sequences; roughly 51% of these occur just once. About a fifth of the sample rests with the top ten. The source material was blood. The receptors were gathered from a woman aged 60-75 years in good health.

This clonotype was detected only a few times. J is TRBJ2-7 and V is TRBV28; 8 bases are shared with TRBD2. Matching the DNA end better, TRBJ2-5 makes the J call doubtful. CDR1 is MDHEN and CDR2 is SYDVKM in the germline V gene. The CDR3 sequence is 15 residues long. This CDR3 is CASSEAGVAGETQYF. The CDR3 nucleotides are TGTGCCAGCAGTGAAGCGGGAGTGGCAGGGGAGACCCAGTACTTC.

The chain recombines TRBV27 with TRBJ2-1, with D possibly being TRBD1 (6 bases). CDR3 length: 15 amino acids. With 6 bases removed from V and 0 bases from J, the gap between germline ends came to 12 bases. CDR1 and CDR2 (germline): MNHEY, SMNVEV (reference sequence). CDR3 loop: CASSEDRSSYNEQFF. The CDR3 nucleotides read TGTGCCAGCAGCGAAGACAGGAGCTCCTACAATGAGCAGTTCTTC.

The chain combines TRBV18 with TRBJ2-3; D uncertain. The CDR3 runs to 14 residues. With 2 bases removed from V and 4 bases from J, the gap between germline ends came to 10 bases. Per the germline V gene, CDR1 is KGHSH and CDR2 is LQKENI. The DNA for the CDR3 is TGTGCCAGCTCACCAGGGGATGCCGCAGATACGCAGTATTTT. It specifies CASSPGDAADTQYF.

This clonotype was counted at least ten times. V and J are TRBV20-1 and TRBJ2-7; 9 positions agree with TRBD2. Trimming removed 5 bases from V and 1 base from J; junction bases left unmatched: 6. This CDR3 is 14 amino acids long. From germline, CDR1 is DFQATT and CDR2 SNEGSKA (reference sequence). This CDR3 reads CSAVTLAGSYEQYF. The CDR3 DNA follows: TGCAGTGCTGTCACCCTAGCGGGATCCTACGAGCAGTACTTC.

The chain recombines TRBV12-5 with TRBJ1-1; D gene unclear. The V gene lost 0 bases and the J gene lost 1 base, with 12 bases spanning the gap. CDR3 length: 16 residues. Germline V lookup: CDR1 LGHNT, CDR2 FRNRAP. CDR3 protein: CASGLVLGPRNTEAFF. For the CDR3, the DNA is TGTGCTAGTGGTTTGGTTCTCGGACCGAGGAACACTGAAGCTTTCTTT.